This TCR beta chain was found in a study of persistence of HIV-infected CD4 T cells. Study as a whole: Suppressive ART had lasted a median of approximately eight years.

The table lists this clone with a few counts. Its specificity is unknown. This nonspecific control used anti-CD3/anti-CD28 bead stimulation of CD4+ T cells. Sorting of responding CD4+ T cells relied on upregulated CD40 ligand together with CD69. Donors had undetectable plasma HIV-1 RNA, under 50 copies/mL, for 4+ years. The immunoSEQ assay was version 4, run in survey mode. This table comes from immunoSEQ multiplex PCR, and its TCRdb copy is limited to in-frame clones, with some not included. Of 35,000 to 50,000 clones in the sample, roughly 92% are singletons; the top ten hold 1.8%. V lost 3 bases, J lost 5 bases, and 8 bases lay in between. The length of the CDR3 is 13 residues. Looked up from germline, CDR1 is KGHSH and CDR2 is LQKENI. Whole-study results and caveats: Compared with CD3/CD28-stimulated cells, CMV- and Gag-responding cells showed lower TCRbeta richness.

This chain links TRBV18 with TRBJ2-1; tentative D call: TRBD1 (5 bases). The sample consisted of CD4+ T cells sorted from PBMCs after roughly 18-hour stimulation, taken from a patient who received antiretroviral therapy. The TCR sequence derives from an adult man with HIV who was CMV-seropositive. The CDR3 DNA reads TGTGCCAGCTCACCTACACAGGACAATGAGCAGTTCTTC. It translates to CASSPTQDNEQFF.